This TCR beta chain was recovered during a study of human CD8 memory T cell subsets. Production of TCR beta libraries used UMI-labeled 5' RACE as the method. One entry per CDR3 protein, without DNA, is what TCRdb gives after re-calling the 5' RACE reads. This sample contains some 11,000 distinct CDR3 sequences. Whole-study findings and limits: Chao1 estimates suggested stem-like memory T cells were more diverse than precursor exhausted T cells.

Stem-like CD8+ memory T cells, termed TSTEM, were CCR7+ PD-1- TIGIT-. Negative magnetic selection enriched total CD8+ T cells. Per subset, duplicate vials of some 150,000 sorted CD8+ T cells supplied RNA. Details on this clonotype: Its antigen is not identified.

This clonotype was sampled from a human donor in good health. The sample was CD8+ stem-like memory T cells (TSCM and TCM) sorted from PBMCs. Subset specified: stem-like memory CD8 T cells (TSTEM), CCR7+ PD-1- TIGIT-.

CDR3 amino acids: CASSRGPANEQFF. The rearrangement uses TRBV12-3 or TRBV12-4 and TRBJ2-1; no DNA is available, so the TRBD1 call from TCRdb remains unchecked. This CDR3 is built from 13 residues.